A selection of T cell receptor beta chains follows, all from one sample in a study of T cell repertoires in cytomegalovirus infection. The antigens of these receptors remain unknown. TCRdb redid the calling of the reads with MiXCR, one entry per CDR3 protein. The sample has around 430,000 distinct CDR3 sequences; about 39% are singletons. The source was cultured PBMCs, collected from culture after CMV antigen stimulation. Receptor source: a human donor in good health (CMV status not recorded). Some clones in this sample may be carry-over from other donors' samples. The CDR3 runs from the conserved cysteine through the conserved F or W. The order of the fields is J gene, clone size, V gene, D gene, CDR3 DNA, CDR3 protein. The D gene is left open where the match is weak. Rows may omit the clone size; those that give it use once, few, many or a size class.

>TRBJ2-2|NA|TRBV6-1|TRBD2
TGTGCCAGCAGTGAATGGGGGGGGATCGACACCGGGGAGCTGTTTTTT
CASSEWGGIDTGELFF
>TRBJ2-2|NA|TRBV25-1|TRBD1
TGTGCCAGCAGTGTGACAGGGCCCGGGGAGCTGTTTTTT
CASSVTGPGELFF
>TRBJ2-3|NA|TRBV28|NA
TGTGCCAGCAGTTTTATCGGCTCCCTCACAGATACGCAGTATTTT
CASSFIGSLTDTQYF
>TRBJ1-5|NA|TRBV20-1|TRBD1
TGCAGTGCTAGAGAAGGGACAGGGAATCAGCCCCAGCATTTT
CSAREGTGNQPQHF
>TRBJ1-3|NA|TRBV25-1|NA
TGTGCCAGCAGTGAATATAAAGCGGCTGGAAACACCATATATTTT
CASSEYKAAGNTIYF
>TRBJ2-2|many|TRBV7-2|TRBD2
TGTGCCAGCAGCCGAACTAGCGGGGGGACCAACACCGGGGAGCTGTTTTTT
CASSRTSGGTNTGELFF
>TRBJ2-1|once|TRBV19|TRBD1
TGTGCCAGTAGCGACCGCAGGGGACAGTCCCACAATGGGCAGTTCTTC
CASSDRRGQSHNGQFF
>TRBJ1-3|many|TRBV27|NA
TGTGCCAGCAGTCCCCAGGGCTACGGAAACACCATATATTTT
CASSPQGYGNTIYF
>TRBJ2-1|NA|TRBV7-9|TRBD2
TGTGCCAGCAGCTTAGCGGCGGGGGGTCTTCATGAGCAGTTCTTC
CASSLAAGGLHEQFF
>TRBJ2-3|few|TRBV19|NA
TGTGCCAGTAGTAGGCAGGGTTGGACAGATACGCAGTATTTT
CASSRQGWTDTQYF
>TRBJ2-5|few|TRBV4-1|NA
TGCGCCAGCAGCAACAACAGGGAAGAGACCCAGTACTTC
CASSNNREETQYF
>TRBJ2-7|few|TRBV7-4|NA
TGTGCCAGCAGCTTTTCTTTCGGGAGCCCCTACTCCTACGAGCAGTACTTC
CASSFSFGSPYSYEQYF
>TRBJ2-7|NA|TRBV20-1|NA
TGCAGTGCAGTAGTGGGTGGACCCAACGAGCAGTACTTC
CSAVVGGPNEQYF
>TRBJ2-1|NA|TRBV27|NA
TGTGCCAGCAGCCGCACGGGACTCCTAAGCTCCTACAATGAGCAGTTCTTC
CASSRTGLLSSYNEQFF
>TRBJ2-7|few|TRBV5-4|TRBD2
TGTGCCAGCAGCGCGGCTACCGCTATAACTAGCGGGAGGGCCTACGAGCAGTACTTC
CASSAATAITSGRAYEQYF
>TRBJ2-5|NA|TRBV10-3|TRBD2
TGTGCCATCAGTGCACTAGCGGGAGACCCGGAGACCCAGTACTTC
CAISALAGDPETQYF
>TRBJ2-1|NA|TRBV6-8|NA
TGTGCCAGCAGTTACCGACGAGGCCTCCACAATGAGCAGTTCTTC
CASSYRRGLHNEQFF
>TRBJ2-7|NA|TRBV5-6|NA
TGTGCCAGCAGCTTGGGGCCCCCGGAGGGCGAGCAGTACTTC
CASSLGPPEGEQYF
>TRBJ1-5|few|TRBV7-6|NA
TGTGCCAGCAGCTCCCAAGAGGGTACCCCCCAGCATTTT
CASSSQEGTPQHF
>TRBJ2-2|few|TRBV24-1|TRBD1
TGTGCCACCAGATACCCCCCCGGGACAGGGGGTAACACCGGGGAGCTGTTTTTT
CATRYPPGTGGNTGELFF
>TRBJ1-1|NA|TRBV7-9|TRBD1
TGTGCCAGCAGCTCTTCCGACAGGGCGAACACTGAAGCTTTCTTT
CASSSSDRANTEAFF
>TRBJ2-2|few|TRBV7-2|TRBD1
TGTGCCAGCAGCCCACAGGGGAGAGACACCGGGGAGCTGTTTTTT
CASSPQGRDTGELFF
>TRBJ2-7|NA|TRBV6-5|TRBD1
TGTGCCGCCCCGCGACAGGGGGCGACCTACGAGCAGTACTTC
CAAPRQGATYEQYF
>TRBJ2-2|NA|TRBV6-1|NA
TGTGCCAGCAGTTCTATGGGGGCCGGGGAGCTGTTTTTT
CASSSMGAGELFF
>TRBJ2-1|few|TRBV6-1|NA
TGTGCCAGCACTGGGCGCAACCCCAATGAGCAGTTCTTC
CASTGRNPNEQFF
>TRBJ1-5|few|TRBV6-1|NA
TGTGCCAGCAGTGAGGTCAGAAGAAATCAGCCCCAGCATTTT
CASSEVRRNQPQHF
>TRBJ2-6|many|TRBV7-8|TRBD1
TGTGCCAGCAGCACCACGAGACAGGGGAGGATCTCTGGGGCCAACGTCCTGACTTTC
CASSTTRQGRISGANVLTF
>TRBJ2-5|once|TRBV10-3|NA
TGTGCCATCAGTGAGGCAATCCAAGAGACCCAGTACTTC
CAISEAIQETQYF
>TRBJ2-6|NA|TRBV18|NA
TGTGCCAGCTCTCCTGAATCTGGGGCCAACGTCCTGACTTTC
CASSPESGANVLTF
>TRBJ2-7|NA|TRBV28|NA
TGTGCCATCAGGGGTGCAGGCCCCTACGAGCAGTACTTC
CAIRGAGPYEQYF
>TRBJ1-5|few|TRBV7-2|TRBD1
TGTGCCAGCAGCTTAGTGGCAGGGGGAAGGCAGCCCCAGCATTTT
CASSLVAGGRQPQHF
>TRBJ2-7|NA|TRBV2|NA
TGTGCCAGCCAGACAGGTCCCTACGAGCAGTACTTC
CASQTGPYEQYF
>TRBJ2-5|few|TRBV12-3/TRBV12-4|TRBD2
TGTGCCAGCAGGGTAGCGGGAGGCGGGGTACAAGAGACCCAGTACTTC
CASRVAGGGVQETQYF
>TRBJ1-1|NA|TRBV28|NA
TGTGCCAGCGGTGACAGGACGAACACTGAAGCTTTCTTT
CASGDRTNTEAFF
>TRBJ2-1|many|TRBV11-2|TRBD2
TGTGCCAGCAGCTTAGACACTAGCGGGGGGGCCCGGCAGTTCTTC
CASSLDTSGGARQFF